Sequencing of this T cell receptor beta chain was carried out in a study of sequential checkpoint blockade in melanoma. This clone occurred a few times. Different DNA sequences within this sample yield the same CDR3. Generated by immunoSEQ multiplex PCR, the TCRdb table keeps only in-frame clones and is missing some. The table has approximately 21,000 clones, roughly 80% seen once. Trimming cost V 0 bases and J 2 bases; bases outside gene matches: 4. This CDR3 has 15 residues. Germline V CDR1 and CDR2: SGDLS, YYNGEE. Treatment given: randomized to nivolumab then ipilimumab (arm A) or the reverse (arm B).

This specimen consisted of CD8+ T cells sorted from blood (inferred from file names), obtained from a patient given nivolumab and ipilimumab in sequence. This clonotype originated in a human donor with melanoma. V is TRBV9 and J is TRBJ2-7; 8 bases fit TRBD1. This CDR3 reads CASSVEGTGAYEQYF. The CDR3, as DNA: TGTGCCAGCAGCGTAGAGGGGACAGGCGCCTACGAGCAGTACTTC.